The 7 T cell receptor beta chains presented below share a single source sample, sequenced in a study of blood T cell repertoires in COVID-19. Profiled with immunoSEQ multiplex PCR; TCRdb holds only in-frame clones, not every one. Altogether 190,000 or so clones are present, 86% being singletons, with the ten largest covering 0.65% to 0.95%. The sequenced sample was peripheral blood. All receptors derive from a woman between 70 and 85 years old with acute or convalescent COVID-19.

V and J are TRBV15 and TRBJ2-6; D gene unclear. CDR3 length: 16 amino acids. The germline V and J ends were trimmed by 7 bases and 5 bases, with 18 bases remaining between them. Germline V lookup: CDR1 LNHNV, CDR2 YYDKDF (reference sequence). The chain's CDR3 is CATKNPGSLWANVLTF. Here the CDR3 DNA reads TGTGCCACCAAAAACCCCGGGTCCCTGTGGGCCAACGTCCTGACTTTC.

The V and J genes are TRBV3-1 (or the pseudogene TRBV3-2) and TRBJ2-6; D gene uncertain. The length of the CDR3 is 14 residues. CDR1 LGHDT and CDR2 YNNKEL come from the germline V gene (reference sequence). V was pared by 5 bases and J by 0 bases, with 5 bases between. CDR3 bases: TGTGCCAGCAGCTCCCTCTCTGGGGCCAACGTCCTGACTTTC. It specifies CASSSLSGANVLTF.

As DNA, the CDR3 is TGTGCCAGTAGTAGGGGACTAGCGGGGAGCACAGATACGCAGTATTTT. Translation: CASSRGLAGSTDTQYF. The chain carries TRBV19 and TRBJ2-3; 13 nucleotides line up with TRBD2. The CDR3 has 16 residues. Germline CDR1 is LNHDA and CDR2 is SQIVND (reference sequence). After removal of 4 bases from V and 0 bases from J, the junction contained 1 base not matched to a gene.

The CDR3 loop is CASSVRAGEVEQFF. The DNA of the CDR3 is TGTGCCAGCAGCGTTCGCGCGGGGGAGGTTGAGCAGTTCTTC. The gene calls are TRBV9 and TRBJ2-1, with TRBD2 matching 7 bases. CDR3 length: 14 amino acids. The J segment lost 9 bases and the V segment lost 2 bases, leaving 8 bases of the junction unmatched. CDR1 and CDR2 from the germline V gene are SGDLS and YYNGEE. Variable domain in full (rest from reference TRBV9 and TRBJ2-1): DSGVTQTPKHLITATGQRVTLRCSPRSGDLSVYWYQQSLDQGLQFLIQYYNGEERAKGNILERFSAQQFPDLHSELNLSSLELGDSALYFCASSVRAGEVEQFFGPGTRLTVL.

This clone was observed a handful of times. This sequence joins TRBV9 and TRBJ1-2; no firm D call. Germline CDR1 SGDLS, CDR2 YYNGEE. This CDR3 spans 15 amino acids. V shed 2 bases and J shed 3 bases, with 14 bases lying between them. The DNA of the CDR3 is TGTGCCAGCAGCGTTGGACTCCGGATGGACTATGGCTACACCTTC. Protein sequence: CASSVGLRMDYGYTF.

V usage is TRBV19 and J usage is TRBJ2-3; the D is unclear. Germline CDR1 reads LNHDA; CDR2 reads SQIVND (reference sequence). CDR3 size: 12 residues. The V and J ends lost 5 bases and 6 bases respectively, with 9 bases between them. The CDR3 nucleotides are TGTGCCAGTAGTCCCCGGTGGGATACGCAGTATTTT. Its protein is CASSPRWDTQYF.

The chain recombines TRBV4-1 with TRBJ1-2; 9 nucleotides line up with TRBD1. The CDR3 consists of 16 residues. Germline CDR1 is MGHRA and CDR2 is YSYEKL. V lost 4 bases and J lost 4; bases outside the gene matches: 10. CDR3 loop: CASSLFRGQGTYGYTF. The DNA of the CDR3 is TGCGCCAGCAGCCTGTTCCGGGGACAGGGTACCTATGGCTACACCTTC.